This TCR beta chain was sequenced in a study of cytomegalovirus exposure and HLA in healthy donors. Study results and limitations: Published work reported that the classifier diagnosed cytomegalovirus status with high specificity and sensitivity.

In regard to this clone: Its specificity is unknown.

The CDR3 has 16 residues. The trim removed 4 bases at V and 2 bases at J, leaving 5 bases unmatched. CDR1 is SEHNR, CDR2 FQNEAQ, per germline (reference sequence). PCR primers comprised 60 Vbeta and 13 Jbeta primers. TCRdb's copy holds only in-frame clones and misses some; the assay was immunoSEQ multiplex PCR. The sample lists roughly 150,000 clones; under 85% were seen once. The chain employs TRBV7-9 and TRBJ2-3, with 11 nucleotides matching TRBD2. This sequence was found in a woman aged 18 to 35 in good health and CMV-seropositive. Sequenced: PBMCs. The CDR3 DNA reads as TGTGCCAGCAGCTACTCACTAGCGGGAGACACAGATACGCAGTATTTT. Its protein product is CASSYSLAGDTDTQYF.